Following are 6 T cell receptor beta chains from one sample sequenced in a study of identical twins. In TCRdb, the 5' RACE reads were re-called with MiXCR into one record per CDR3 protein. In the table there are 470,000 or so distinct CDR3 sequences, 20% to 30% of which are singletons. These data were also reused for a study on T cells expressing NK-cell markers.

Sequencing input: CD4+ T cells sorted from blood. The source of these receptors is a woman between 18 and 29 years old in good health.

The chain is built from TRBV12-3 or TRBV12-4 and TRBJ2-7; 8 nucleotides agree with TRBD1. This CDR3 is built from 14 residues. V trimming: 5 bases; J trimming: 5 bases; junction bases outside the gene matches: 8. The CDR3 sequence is CASSVRTGLHEQYF. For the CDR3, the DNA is TGTGCCAGCAGTGTCCGGACAGGGCTCCACGAGCAGTACTTC.

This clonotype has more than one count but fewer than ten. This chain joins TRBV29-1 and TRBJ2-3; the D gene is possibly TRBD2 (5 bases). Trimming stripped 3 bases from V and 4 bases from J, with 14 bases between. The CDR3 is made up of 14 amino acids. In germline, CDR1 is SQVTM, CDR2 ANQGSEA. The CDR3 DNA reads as TGCAGCGTTGATCCTAGCCAGGATCCAGATACGCAGTATTTT. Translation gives CSVDPSQDPDTQYF.

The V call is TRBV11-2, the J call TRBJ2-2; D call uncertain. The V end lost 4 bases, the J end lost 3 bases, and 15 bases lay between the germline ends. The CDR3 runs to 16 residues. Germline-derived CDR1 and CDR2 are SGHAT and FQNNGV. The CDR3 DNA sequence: TGTGCCAGCAGCTCTGGGGTCCGACGGGACACCGGGGAGCTGTTTTTT. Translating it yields CASSSGVRRDTGELFF.

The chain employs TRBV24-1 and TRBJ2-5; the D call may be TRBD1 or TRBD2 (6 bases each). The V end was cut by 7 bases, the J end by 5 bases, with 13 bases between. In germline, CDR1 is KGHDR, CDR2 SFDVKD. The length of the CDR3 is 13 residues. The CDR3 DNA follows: TGTGCCACCAGCCACGGAGGGGGGGAGACCCAGTACTTC. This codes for CATSHGGGETQYF.

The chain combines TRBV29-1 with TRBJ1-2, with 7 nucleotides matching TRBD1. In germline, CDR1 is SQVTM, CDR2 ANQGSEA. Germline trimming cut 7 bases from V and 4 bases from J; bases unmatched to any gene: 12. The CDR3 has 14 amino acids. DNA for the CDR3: TGCAGCGCCATCACATCGGGACAGAGCTATGGCTACACCTTC. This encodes CSAITSGQSYGYTF. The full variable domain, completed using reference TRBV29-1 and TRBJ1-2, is SAVISQKPSRDICQRGTSLTIQCQVDSQVTMMFWYRQQPGQSLTLIATANQGSEATYESGFVIDKFPISRPNLTFSTLTVSNMSPEDSSIYLCSAITSGQSYGYTFGSGTRLTVV.

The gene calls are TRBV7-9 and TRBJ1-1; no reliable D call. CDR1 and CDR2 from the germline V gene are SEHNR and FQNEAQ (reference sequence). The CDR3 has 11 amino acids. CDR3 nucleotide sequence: TGTGACAAAGTCTCGAACACTGAAGCTTTCTTT. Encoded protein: CDKVSNTEAFF.